The 15 T cell receptor beta chains below come from one sample, sequenced in a study of T cells in Graves' hyperthyroidism and ophthalmopathy. Amplified regions were TCR beta CDR3 sequences from RNA transcripts. The study used the HTBI primer set for a first-round RT-PCR of the TCR CDR3. TCRdb redid the calling of the multiplex PCR reads with MiXCR, one entry per CDR3 protein. The table includes roughly 650,000 distinct CDR3 sequences, around 16% detected once. The sample taken for sequencing was blood. The receptor source for this set is a woman between 40 and 50 years old with Graves' ophthalmopathy.

V usage is TRBV5-5 and J usage is TRBJ2-4; 7 nucleotides align to TRBD1. V shed 2 bases, J shed 0 bases, and the junction held 11 bases outside the gene matches. From germline, CDR1 is SGHKS and CDR2 YYEKEE (reference sequence). The CDR3 contains 18 residues. In DNA, the CDR3 is TGTGCCAGCAGCTTAGGACCGACAGGGAACATAGCCAAAAACATTCAGTACTTC. It translates to CASSLGPTGNIAKNIQYF.

This clonotype was found many times. The chain couples TRBV2 to TRBJ2-3; the D gene is possibly TRBD2 (5 bases). V was clipped by 2 bases and J by 5 bases, with 23 bases between them. The CDR3 is 18 residues long. CDR1 and CDR2 from the germline V gene are SNHLY and FYNNEI. CDR3 loop: CASSERRPSHGIGDTQYF. The CDR3 DNA reads TGTGCCAGCAGTGAAAGGCGCCCGTCCCACGGGATCGGAGATACGCAGTATTTT. The full variable domain, its missing parts supplied by reference TRBV2 and TRBJ2-3, is EPEVTQTPSHQVTQMGQEVILRCVPISNHLYFYWYRQILGQKVEFLVSFYNNEISEKSEIFDDQFSVERPDGSNFTLKIRSTKLEDSAMYFCASSERRPSHGIGDTQYFGPGTRLTVL.

This clonotype showed up many times. V and J are TRBV28 and TRBJ1-1; 12 nucleotides match TRBD1. The trim removed 5 bases at V and 8 bases at J, leaving 9 bases unmatched. There are 15 residues in the CDR3. CDR1 and CDR2 (germline): MDHEN, SYDVKM. CDR3 region: CASSRRGQGAGEAFF. The CDR3 region has the DNA TGTGCCAGCAGTAGAAGGGGACAGGGGGCTGGGGAAGCTTTCTTT.

CDR3 sequence: CASSQEPSRGTQYF. CDR3 in DNA: TGTGCCAGCAGCCAAGAACCTAGCAGGGGGACGCAGTATTTT. This rearrangement joins TRBV4-2 to TRBJ2-3; the match to TRBD1 covers 7 bases. Germline CDR1 and CDR2: LGHNA and YNFKEQ. The junction had 6 bases not matched to a gene; V was cut back by 0 bases and J by 9 bases. The CDR3 runs to 14 residues.

At least ten counts were recorded for this clonotype. The chain has TRBV18 and TRBJ2-3, with TRBD1 matching over 7 bases. The germline CDR1 and CDR2 sequences are KGHSH and LQKENI. The CDR3 is 16 residues long. V was clipped by 3 bases and J by 6 bases; unmatched bases: 12. CDR3 in amino acids: CASSPYPGGPSDTQYF. CDR3 sequence (DNA): TGTGCCAGCTCACCTTACCCAGGGGGACCTTCTGATACGCAGTATTTT.

The genes are TRBV6-1 and TRBJ1-5, with 7 bases matching TRBD1. The germline gives CDR1 MNHNS, CDR2 SASEGT. The CDR3 is made up of 14 amino acids. V was clipped by 5 bases and J by 5 bases; unmatched bases: 6. The CDR3, as DNA: TGTGCCAGCAGTCCAGGGGGAGGGTATCAGCCCCAGCATTTT. Its translation is CASSPGGGYQPQHF.

This clonotype was observed a few times. Its ends do not fully match the called genes, so a read error is possible. The chain has TRBV5-1 and TRBJ2-2; D is perhaps TRBD1 (6 bases). Germline V lookup: CDR1 SGHRS, CDR2 YFSETQ. The CDR3 has 14 amino acids. The chain's CDR3 is CAGSWTAVTGELFF. Here the CDR3 DNA reads TGCGCCGGCAGCTGGACAGCCGTCACCGGGGAGCTGTTTTTT.

The rearrangement joins TRBV12-3 or TRBV12-4 to TRBJ1-2; D is unresolved. V was shortened by 1 base and J by 6 bases, with 12 bases between the two germline ends. This CDR3 contains 14 residues. The CDR3 sequence is CASSLGAESHGYTF. The DNA of the CDR3 is TGTGCCAGCAGTTTAGGGGCAGAAAGCCATGGCTACACCTTC.

This clonotype was counted at least ten times. The CDR3 reads CASSERRQPKEETQYF. As DNA, the CDR3 is TGTGCCAGCAGCGAGCGGCGACAACCTAAAGAAGAGACCCAGTACTTC. The V gene is TRBV2, the J gene TRBJ2-5, with D perhaps TRBD2 (5 bases). The CDR3 loop spans 16 amino acids. Trimming removed 6 bases from V and 3 bases from J, with 20 bases in between. Germline V gene sequence: CDR1 SNHLY, CDR2 FYNNEI.

The V gene is TRBV29-1, the J gene TRBJ2-7, with TRBD2 as a possible D gene (5 bases). CDR3 length: 15 residues. Germline CDR1 is SQVTM and CDR2 is ANQGSEA. Trimming removed 2 bases at V and 2 bases at J, with 16 bases between. Here the CDR3 reads CSVELRGSGTYEQYF. CDR3 DNA: TGCAGCGTTGAACTTCGAGGGTCGGGAACCTACGAGCAGTACTTC.

This clonotype was picked up many times. The gene calls are TRBV12-3 or TRBV12-4 and TRBJ1-2, with a possible D match to TRBD1 (6 bases). The CDR3 contains 13 residues. V dropped 5 bases and J dropped 9 bases, with 16 bases sitting between them. The CDR3: CASSLTRGRSYTF. CDR3 coding DNA: TGTGCCAGCAGTCTTACCAGGGGACGGAGCTACACCTTC.

This clonotype was found once. The CDR3 sequence: CASSEFGLVAGVSLETQYF. CDR3 nucleotides: TGCGCCAGCAGTGAGTTTGGATTGGTAGCGGGAGTTTCATTGGAGACCCAGTACTTC. The rearrangement joins TRBV10-2 to TRBJ2-5; TRBD2 aligns across 9 bases. The CDR3 is 19 residues long. V dropped 1 base and J dropped 5; count of bases not matched to a gene: 17. Germline V gene sequence: CDR1 WSHSY, CDR2 SAAADI.

In its sample, this clonotype was seen a few times. J is TRBJ2-2 and V is TRBV7-9; 7 nucleotides line up with TRBD2. Germline V lookup: CDR1 SEHNR, CDR2 FQNEAQ (reference sequence). This CDR3 has 16 residues. Unmatched junction bases numbered 9, after V lost 3 bases and J lost 5 bases. Here the CDR3 reads CASSFLAGPETGELFF. The CDR3 region has the DNA TGTGCCAGCAGCTTCTTAGCGGGCCCGGAAACCGGGGAGCTGTTTTTT.

V and J are TRBV20-1 and TRBJ2-1, with 9 nucleotides matching TRBD2. The V and J ends lost 3 bases and 3 bases, in that order; junction bases with no gene match: 27. This CDR3 contains 22 residues. The germline gives CDR1 DFQATT, CDR2 SNEGSKA (reference sequence). The CDR3 nucleotides are TGCAGTGCTAGTTTGGCTAGCGGGATCCCGGGGAAAAAAATCAACATCTACAATGAGCAGTTCTTC. Translation: CSASLASGIPGKKINIYNEQFF.

This clonotype was found many times. CDR3 sequence reads: CASSLYSGYTEAFF. The CDR3 region has the DNA TGTGCCAGCAGCCTTTATTCGGGCTACACTGAAGCTTTCTTT. The chain has TRBV2 and TRBJ1-1; no definite D call. Between the trimmed V and J ends, which lost 6 bases and 3 bases, there was a span of 14 bases. Germline V gene lookup returns CDR1 SNHLY and CDR2 FYNNEI. The CDR3 runs to 14 residues.